This TCR beta chain was profiled in a study of T-cell memory formation after mild COVID-19. Study-wide context: Clusters were largely donor specific.

As for this clonotype: Its antigen remains unidentified.

TCRdb reanalysed the 5' RACE reads using MiXCR and keeps one entry per CDR3 protein. Of 250,000 to 400,000 distinct CDR3 sequences listed, approximately 15% are singletons. Study-wide results and caveats: There was no confirmation that second-wave clones peaking on day 37 were SARS-CoV-2 specific. Pre-infection memory already had some responding clones, implying cross-reactive memory joined.

Germline V gene data show CDR1 as ENHRY and CDR2 as SYGVKD. The V end was cut by 3 bases, the J end by 0 bases, with 11 bases between. The CDR3 has 16 residues. The sequence was collected from a man between 18 and 29 years old who had mild COVID-19 (a few samples of this study predate the infection). Cell type and time point are not known. V is TRBV10-3 and J is TRBJ2-2, with D perhaps being TRBD1 or TRBD2 (5 bases each). The sample was PBMCs or a T cell subset sorted from them (not recorded which). The CDR3 here is CAISDRDVTNTGELFF. CDR3 nucleotides: TGTGCCATCAGTGACCGGGACGTAACGAACACCGGGGAGCTGTTTTTT.